This passage covers 30 T cell receptor beta chains from one sample sequenced in a study of spatial heterogeneity in lung cancer. Study outcomes and limitations: Tumor mutation counts were tracked by expanded intratumoral alpha and beta TCR counts.

Time point given: sample taken at primary tumor resection. For these receptors, no antigen is known. TCRdb itself ran the 5' RACE reads through MiXCR, one entry per CDR3 protein. The sample shows about 21,000 distinct CDR3 sequences, 2.8% of them seen only once. Here the sequenced sample was lung tumor tissue, taken at surgery. Receptor source: a male donor with early-stage non-small cell lung cancer.

This clonotype has at least ten counts. The chain couples TRBV28 to TRBJ2-6; 9 nucleotides align to TRBD1. V gave up 5 bases and J gave up 0 bases; unmatched junction bases: 14. CDR3 size: 20 residues. Germline V gene sequence: CDR1 MDHEN, CDR2 SYDVKM. The CDR3 region is CASSGGQGRIALSGANVLTF. CDR3 in DNA: TGTGCCAGCAGTGGGGGACAGGGACGTATAGCCCTCTCTGGGGCCAACGTCCTGACTTTC.

This clonotype was picked up many times. The rearrangement links TRBV29-1 to TRBJ1-1; D is ambiguous. The CDR3 contains 13 residues. CDR1 SQVTM and CDR2 ANQGSEA come from the germline V gene. Trimming pared 4 bases from V and 4 bases from J, leaving 13 bases between. The CDR3 DNA is TGCAGCGTTGGGCCGGAGGGAGGCACTGAAGCTTTCTTT. Amino acid sequence: CSVGPEGGTEAFF.

The table lists this clonotype with many counts. The CDR3 region is CASSSPEDAWQGPTPSTDTQYF. The CDR3 nucleotides are TGCGCCAGCAGCTCGCCTGAGGATGCGTGGCAGGGGCCCACCCCAAGCACAGATACGCAGTATTTT. V gene TRBV5-1 combines with J gene TRBJ2-3; D is perhaps TRBD1 (6 bases). The germline CDR1 and CDR2 sequences are SGHRS and YFSETQ. This CDR3 contains 22 residues. V was cut by 3 bases and J by 0 bases, with 32 bases left in between.

This clonotype was picked up many times. The rearrangement uses TRBV20-1 and TRBJ2-5; D is uncertain. CDR1 is DFQATT and CDR2 is SNEGSKA in the germline V gene (reference sequence). The CDR3 has 13 amino acids. The ends were cut back, 6 bases at V and 1 base at J, with 12 bases in the middle. Written as DNA, the CDR3 is TGCAGTGCCATGACGTCCGCCCAAGAGACCCAGTACTTC. Encoded protein: CSAMTSAQETQYF.

This clonotype appeared a few times. The V gene is TRBV6-1, the J gene TRBJ1-2, with a weak D call TRBD1 (5 bases). V shed 0 bases and J shed 6 bases, with 14 bases lying between them. The CDR3 sequence is 15 residues long. Per the germline V gene, CDR1 is MNHNS and CDR2 is SASEGT. CDR3 residues: CASSEAGGSWDGYTF. The CDR3 DNA follows: TGTGCCAGCAGTGAAGCCGGGGGGTCTTGGGATGGCTACACCTTC.

This clonotype was picked up many times. The chain employs TRBV3-1 and TRBJ1-2; D uncertain. V lost 0 bases to trimming and J lost 6 bases, with 8 bases between them. The germline gives CDR1 LGHDT, CDR2 YNNKEL (reference sequence). The CDR3 runs to 13 residues. For the CDR3, the DNA is TGTGCCAGCAGCCAAGAACAGAGCAATGGCTACACCTTC. As protein: CASSQEQSNGYTF. Drawing the rest from reference TRBV3-1 and TRBJ1-2, the complete variable domain is DTAVSQTPKYLVTQMGNDKSIKCEQNLGHDTMYWYKQDSKKFLKIMFSYNNKELIINETVPNRFSPKSPDKAHLNLHINSLELGDSAVYFCASSQEQSNGYTFGSGTRLTVV.

In this sample, this clonotype turned up many times. This chain connects TRBV19 to TRBJ2-7; TRBD2 matches at 13 bases. The CDR3 covers 16 residues. Germline trimming cut 5 bases from V and 0 bases from J; bases unmatched to any gene: 4. Germline-derived CDR1 and CDR2 are LNHDA and SQIVND (reference sequence). The CDR3 reads CASSLGLAGDSYEQYF. The CDR3, as DNA: TGTGCCAGTAGTCTCGGACTAGCGGGAGACTCCTACGAGCAGTACTTC. The whole variable domain, remainder taken from reference TRBV19 and TRBJ2-7, is DGGITQSPKYLFRKEGQNVTLSCEQNLNHDAMYWYRQDPGQGLRLIYYSQIVNDFQKGDIAEGYSVSREKKESFPLTVTSAQKNPTAFYLCASSLGLAGDSYEQYFGPGTRLTVT.

This clonotype was recorded many times. The CDR3 DNA reads TGTGCCAGCAGCGAGGGGACGAGTGAAAAACTGTTTTTT. Translating gives CASSEGTSEKLFF. The V call is TRBV5-6, the J call TRBJ1-4; possible D gene TRBD1, 5 bases. V dropped 4 bases and J dropped 7 bases, with 11 bases sitting between them. The CDR3 totals 13 residues. Germline assignment: CDR1 SGHDT and CDR2 YYEEEE.

This clonotype was recorded many times. The gene calls are TRBV6-2 or TRBV6-3 and TRBJ2-1; no definite D call. CDR1 MNHEY and CDR2 SVGEGT come from the germline V gene. The CDR3 length is 12 residues. Trimming left V 7 bases short and J 9 bases short, with 13 bases between. The CDR3: CASKDPVGEQFF. The CDR3 DNA sequence: TGTGCCAGCAAAGACCCCGTGGGTGAGCAGTTCTTC.

This clonotype was counted many times. The chain uses TRBV7-9 and TRBJ1-1, with a weak D call TRBD1 (6 bases). Per the germline V gene, CDR1 is SEHNR and CDR2 is FQNEAQ (reference sequence). The CDR3 extends over 14 amino acids. Trimming took off 1 base at V and 4 bases at J, with 10 bases between the two ends. In nucleotides, the CDR3 is TGTGCCAGCAGCTTAGGCAGGGGACGCACTGAAGCTTTCTTT. Protein product: CASSLGRGRTEAFF.

This clonotype was recorded at least ten times. J is TRBJ2-2 and V is TRBV7-2; maybe TRBD2 (5 bases). This CDR3 is 14 amino acids long. V was pared by 5 bases and J by 6 bases, with 13 bases between. CDR1 is SGHTA, CDR2 FQGNSA, per germline. CDR3 protein: CASSKDFFSGELFF. The CDR3 DNA sequence: TGTGCCAGCAGCAAGGACTTTTTTTCCGGGGAGCTGTTTTTT.

This clonotype came up many times. The chain couples TRBV20-1 to TRBJ2-7, with a possible D match to TRBD2 (6 bases). V lost 2 bases and J lost 1, with 9 bases in between. The CDR3 sequence is 13 residues long. CDR1 is DFQATT and CDR2 is SNEGSKA in the germline V gene (reference sequence). The CDR3 sequence is CSARLRGSYEQYF. The CDR3 coding sequence is TGCAGTGCTAGACTTCGGGGGTCCTACGAGCAGTACTTC.

This clonotype showed up many times. The V gene is TRBV4-1, the J gene TRBJ2-1; tentatively, D is TRBD1 (5 bases). V lost 1 base and J lost 9, with 13 bases in between. The CDR3 consists of 14 residues. In germline, CDR1 is MGHRA, CDR2 YSYEKL. The CDR3 DNA follows: TGCGCCAGCAGCCAAGTTGTGACAGTCGGTGAGCAGTTCTTC. It translates to CASSQVVTVGEQFF.

This clonotype was recorded many times. This chain links TRBV7-2 with TRBJ2-7; perhaps TRBD1 as D (5 bases). This CDR3 region has 16 residues. The V and J ends lost 1 base and 4 bases respectively, with 17 bases between them. CDR1 is SGHTA, CDR2 FQGNSA, per germline. CDR3 amino acids: CASSLEGNPLSYEQYF. CDR3 sequence (DNA): TGTGCCAGCAGCTTAGAGGGGAATCCCCTTTCTTACGAGCAGTACTTC.

This clonotype was detected ten times or more. J is TRBJ1-5 and V is TRBV6-5; 9 nucleotides align to TRBD1. The germline CDR1 and CDR2 sequences are MNHEY and SVGAGI. Trimming took 5 bases from V and 3 from J; bases not matched to a gene: 14. This CDR3 has 18 amino acids. The CDR3 region has the DNA TGTGCCAGCAGTAGACTGATGTCGGGACAGGGTAACAATCAGCCCCAGCATTTT. It translates to CASSRLMSGQGNNQPQHF.

This clonotype is medium-sized in the sample. The chain joins TRBV20-1 to TRBJ2-5; D unresolved. Germline CDR1 and CDR2: DFQATT and SNEGSKA (reference sequence). Trimming shortened V by 4 bases and J by 5 bases, and 5 bases separated the two germline ends. The CDR3 sequence is 10 residues long. The CDR3 nucleotides read TGCAGTGCTACACGCGAGACCCAGTACTTC. It specifies CSATRETQYF.

This clonotype was counted ten times or more. The chain combines TRBV3-1 with TRBJ1-1, with 12 bases matching TRBD1. Germline trimming cut 5 bases from V and 4 bases from J; bases unmatched to any gene: 5. Germline V gene lookup returns CDR1 LGHDT and CDR2 YNNKEL (reference sequence). The CDR3 length is 15 residues. The CDR3 nucleotides are TGTGCCAGCAGCAACCGGGGACAGGGGGCCACTGAAGCTTTCTTT. Protein: CASSNRGQGATEAFF.

In this sample, this clonotype turned up many times. The V gene is TRBV5-5, the J gene TRBJ2-3; 13 bases agree with TRBD2. CDR1 and CDR2 (germline): SGHKS, YYEKEE (reference sequence). With V trimmed by 4 bases and J by 3 bases, 2 bases remained unmatched. The CDR3 contains 15 residues. CDR3 loop: CASSTGLAGTDTQYF. The CDR3 nucleotides are TGTGCCAGCAGCACGGGACTAGCGGGAACAGATACGCAGTATTTT.

The table lists this clonotype with many counts. The V call is TRBV24-1, the J call TRBJ1-3, with 12 bases that match TRBD1. Germline CDR1 is KGHDR and CDR2 is SFDVKD. This CDR3 is 16 amino acids long. The ends lost 3 bases at V and 3 bases at J; junction bases unmatched: 2. The CDR3 DNA sequence: TGTGCCACCAGTGATGGGACAGGGGGCCTTGGAAACACCATATATTTT. Translated, it gives CATSDGTGGLGNTIYF.

This clonotype was picked up many times. The chain recombines TRBV24-1 with TRBJ1-2, with D hard to call. Deletions cut 7 bases from V and 0 bases from J, with 5 bases between. CDR1 KGHDR and CDR2 SFDVKD come from the germline V gene. The CDR3 runs to 12 residues. The CDR3 protein is CATSEANYGYTF. The CDR3 DNA sequence: TGTGCCACCAGCGAGGCTAACTATGGCTACACCTTC.

Relative to its sample, this clonotype is medium-sized. This rearrangement joins TRBV27 to TRBJ2-7; 9 bases agree with TRBD1. CDR1 MNHEY and CDR2 SMNVEV come from the germline V gene (reference sequence). The CDR3 has 14 residues. V was clipped by 2 bases and J by 5 bases; unmatched bases: 4. The CDR3 here is CASSLMGQGHEQYF. CDR3 coding DNA: TGTGCCAGCAGTTTAATGGGACAGGGCCACGAGCAGTACTTC.

This clonotype came up many times. This chain uses TRBV20-1 with TRBJ2-3, with 7 bases that match TRBD2. J was trimmed by 4 bases and V by 2 bases; bases with no gene match: 9. The germline V gene encodes CDR1 DFQATT and CDR2 SNEGSKA (reference sequence). The CDR3 has 15 amino acids. The CDR3 coding sequence is TGCAGTGCTAGACCCTCGTGGGACTATCCAGATACGCAGTATTTT. It codes for CSARPSWDYPDTQYF.

This clonotype is classed as medium-sized. The gene calls are TRBV5-1 and TRBJ2-7; TRBD1 is a possible D gene (5 bases). Deletions cut 4 bases from V and 0 bases from J, with 17 bases between. This CDR3 is 16 amino acids long. Germline CDR1 reads SGHRS; CDR2 reads YFSETQ. The CDR3 DNA reads as TGCGCCAGCAGCCCCGGTGCAACAGGTTTCTCCTACGAGCAGTACTTC. Translating it yields CASSPGATGFSYEQYF.

This clonotype has a count of ten or more. The V call is TRBV4-1, the J call TRBJ1-2; TRBD1 aligns across 11 bases. The CDR3 sequence is 17 residues long. V shed 2 bases and J 2 bases; nucleotides not matched to a gene: 7. CDR1 is MGHRA and CDR2 is YSYEKL in the germline V gene. The CDR3 DNA reads as TGCGCCAGCAGCCAAAGAGGACAGGGGGCGGAAAACTATGGCTACACCTTC. This gives the protein CASSQRGQGAENYGYTF.

In its sample, this clonotype was seen many times. The chain employs TRBV11-2 and TRBJ2-1, with 7 bases that match TRBD1. V lost 0 bases to trimming and J lost 8 bases; unmatched junction nucleotides: 10. The CDR3 has 16 residues. CDR1 is SGHAT and CDR2 is FQNNGV in the germline V gene. DNA of the CDR3: TGTGCCAGCAGCTTAGACCTCGAAACAGGGGTCTATGAGCAGTTCTTC. Its translation: CASSLDLETGVYEQFF.

This clonotype was seen many times. V usage is TRBV20-1 and J usage is TRBJ2-3; 9 positions match TRBD1. With 3 bases clipped from V and 3 bases from J, the junction kept 4 bases outside the gene matches. The germline V gene encodes CDR1 DFQATT and CDR2 SNEGSKA (reference sequence). The CDR3 sequence is 14 residues long. The CDR3 here is CSARDRGLTDTQYF. DNA of the CDR3: TGCAGTGCTAGGGACAGGGGCCTGACAGATACGCAGTATTTT.

This clonotype was observed many times. V is TRBV27 and J is TRBJ2-1, with a tentative D call TRBD2 (8 bases). CDR3 length: 15 residues. Germline loops: CDR1 MNHEY, CDR2 SMNVEV (reference sequence). V was shortened by 5 bases and J by 10 bases, with 21 bases between the two germline ends. The CDR3: CASSQRQGSGGEQFF. CDR3 nucleotides: TGTGCCAGCAGTCAGCGACAGGGTTCGGGGGGGGAGCAGTTCTTC.

This clonotype was detected many times. The chain carries TRBV12-3 or TRBV12-4 and TRBJ1-5; 8 bases agree with TRBD1. This CDR3 region has 18 residues. V dropped 3 bases and J dropped 0; count of bases not matched to a gene: 10. The CDR3, as DNA: TGTGCCAGCAGTTTTGTGCAGGGGGCGAGATTTAGCAATCAGCCCCAGCATTTT. Its protein is CASSFVQGARFSNQPQHF.

In this sample, this clonotype turned up many times. The rearrangement links TRBV20-1 to TRBJ1-2, with D maybe TRBD1 (5 bases). The CDR3 covers 14 residues. Trimming took 5 bases from V and 1 from J, leaving 14 bases between them. Germline CDR1 reads DFQATT; CDR2 reads SNEGSKA (reference sequence). CDR3 sequence: CSAYLTGDNYGYTF. In DNA form, the CDR3 reads TGCAGTGCTTACCTTACAGGAGATAACTATGGCTACACCTTC.

There are a few counts of this clonotype. J is TRBJ2-2 and V is TRBV3-1, with 8 positions matching TRBD1. The CDR3 length is 15 residues. The ends lost 4 bases at V and 1 base at J; junction bases unmatched: 2. Germline lookup yields CDR1 LGHDT and CDR2 YNNKEL (reference sequence). The CDR3 nucleotides read TGTGCCAGCAGCCCGGGGACAGGGAACACCGGGGAGCTGTTTTTT. Its translation is CASSPGTGNTGELFF.